A selection of T cell receptor beta chains follows, all from one sample in a study of cytomegalovirus exposure and HLA in healthy donors. Sequencing used immunoSEQ multiplex PCR; TCRdb keeps in-frame clones, though not all of them. The sample holds some 190,000 clones; about 81% are singletons and the top ten take about 4.4%. Sequenced input: PBMCs. These receptors all stem from a young man in good health and CMV-seropositive. CDR3s include the opening cysteine and the closing phenylalanine or tryptophan. Each record gives: J gene, V gene, clone size, D gene, CDR3 protein, CDR3 DNA. The D gene is left open where the match is weak. The size entry is marked missing in some rows and otherwise reads once, few, many or a size class.

TRBJ2-3 | TRBV4-1 | once | TRBD2 | CASSQDGAGGGTDTQYF | TGCGCCAGCAGCCAAGATGGGGCGGGGGGTGGCACAGATACGCAGTATTTT
TRBJ1-1 | TRBV12-5 | NA | NA | CASGFSGAMNTEAFF | TGTGCTAGTGGTTTTTCAGGGGCTATGAACACTGAAGCTTTCTTT
TRBJ2-7 | TRBV14 | once | TRBD2 | CASSQVGDYPYEQYF | TGTGCCAGCAGCCAAGTCGGGGACTATCCCTACGAGCAGTACTTC
TRBJ2-2 | TRBV5-4 | NA | TRBD2 | CASSLGTSYSGELFF | TGTGCCAGCAGCTTGGGGACTAGTTATTCCGGGGAGCTGTTTTTT
TRBJ2-1 | TRBV9 | NA | NA | CASSALRDEQFF | TGTGCCAGCAGCGCCCTTCGGGATGAGCAGTTCTTC
TRBJ1-4 | TRBV7-8 | once | NA | CASSLAGSTNEKLFF | TGTGCCAGCAGCTTAGCGGGCTCAACTAATGAAAAACTGTTTTTT
TRBJ2-7 | TRBV19 | few | NA | CASSIGGSGSSYEQYF | TGTGCCAGTAGTATTGGCGGAAGCGGCAGCTCCTACGAGCAGTACTTC
TRBJ2-3 | TRBV27 | NA | NA | CASSFSYGTDTQYF | TGTGCCAGCAGTTTTTCCTATGGCACAGATACGCAGTATTTT
TRBJ2-3 | TRBV4-2 | few | TRBD2 | CASSQELAGNTDTQYF | TGTGCCAGCAGCCAAGAACTAGCGGGGAACACAGATACGCAGTATTTT
TRBJ1-5 | TRBV30 | NA | NA | CAWSVSNLLPQHF | TGTGCCTGGAGTGTGTCGAATCTACTGCCCCAGCATTTT
TRBJ2-1 | TRBV27 | NA | NA | CASKLYNEQFF | TGTGCCAGCAAGCTGTACAATGAGCAGTTCTTC
TRBJ1-3 | TRBV5-1 | NA | NA | CASSPRQSGNTIYF | TGCGCCAGCAGCCCCCGACAGTCTGGAAACACCATATATTTT
TRBJ2-6 | TRBV7-2 | NA | TRBD2 | CASSLTSGAGANVLTF | TGTGCCAGCAGCTTAACTAGCGGGGCTGGGGCCAACGTCCTGACTTTC
TRBJ2-7 | TRBV7-2 | NA | NA | CASSLEGPSYEQYF | TGTGCCAGCAGCCTGGAGGGTCCTAGCTACGAGCAGTACTTC
TRBJ1-2 | TRBV15 | few | TRBD1 | CATSADRGTNYGYTF | TGTGCCACCAGCGCCGACAGGGGAACGAACTATGGCTACACCTTC
TRBJ2-5 | TRBV27 | NA | NA | CASSLRGAQETQYF | TGTGCCAGCAGTTTACGGGGGGCTCAAGAGACCCAGTACTTC
TRBJ2-2 | TRBV6-6 | few | TRBD2 | CASSYSRGASTGELFF | TGTGCCAGCAGTTACTCGCGGGGGGCGAGCACCGGGGAGCTGTTTTTT
TRBJ2-5 | TRBV5-1 | NA | TRBD1 | CASQTGQGSQETQYF | TGCGCCAGCCAAACCGGACAGGGTAGTCAAGAGACCCAGTACTTC
TRBJ1-2 | TRBV14 | NA | NA | CASSQVGRTNGYTF | TGTGCCAGCAGCCAAGTAGGACGGACAAATGGCTACACCTTC
TRBJ2-1 | TRBV27 | NA | TRBD2 | CASSWGSGGARNEQFF | TGTGCCAGCAGCTGGGGGAGCGGGGGGGCCAGAAATGAGCAGTTCTTC
TRBJ1-5 | TRBV2 | once | TRBD1 | CASSGTGGPLGNQPQHF | TGTGCCAGTAGCGGGACAGGGGGCCCATTGGGCAATCAGCCCCAGCATTTT
TRBJ1-1 | TRBV29-1 | NA | NA | CSVVGRGGTEAFF | TGCAGCGTTGTGGGGCGAGGGGGCACTGAAGCTTTCTTT
TRBJ1-1 | TRBV9 | NA | NA | CASSVTGKTEAFF | TGTGCCAGCAGCGTTACAGGGAAAACTGAAGCTTTCTTT
TRBJ1-1 | TRBV29-1 | NA | TRBD1 | CSSLSRTGSRTEAFF | TGCAGCTCCTTATCCCGGACAGGATCTAGGACTGAAGCTTTCTTT